Listed below are T cell receptor beta chains from one sample, sequenced in a study of blood T cells in healthy people across ages. TCRdb re-analysed the 5' RACE reads in MiXCR, keeping a single row per CDR3 protein. The sample has about a million distinct CDR3 sequences; about 44% are singletons. Sequencing was done on a sample of blood. Receptors originate from a man between 25 and 39 years old in good health. Both conserved end residues are part of each CDR3. The D gene is left open where the match is weak. The size of a clone is reported for some rows only, either as once, few or many, or as a class for expanded clones.

v_gene: TRBV7-2; d_gene: TRBD2; j_gene: TRBJ2-3; abundance: once; CDR3nt: TGTGCCAGCAGCCCAGCCGAGACTAGCGGGCCCCTAGGTACGCAGTATTTT; CDR3aa: CASSPAETSGPLGTQYF
v_gene: TRBV5-1; d_gene: .; j_gene: TRBJ1-6; abundance: few; CDR3nt: TGCGCCAGCAGCTTACAGGTCGATAGGGGTTCACCCCTCCACTTT; CDR3aa: CASSLQVDRGSPLHF
v_gene: TRBV3-1; d_gene: TRBD2; j_gene: TRBJ2-3; abundance: .; CDR3nt: TGTGCCAGCACCCCGACTAGCGGGGCTGGGGATACGCAGTATTTT; CDR3aa: CASTPTSGAGDTQYF
v_gene: TRBV6-2/TRBV6-3; d_gene: .; j_gene: TRBJ2-7; abundance: .; CDR3nt: TGTGCCAGCAGTTACTCGCAGGCCATCTCCTACGAGCAGTACTTC; CDR3aa: CASSYSQAISYEQYF
v_gene: TRBV20-1; d_gene: .; j_gene: TRBJ2-7; abundance: .; CDR3nt: TGCAGCGCCAGGGCCCCAGCTTCCTACGAGCAGTACTTC; CDR3aa: CSARAPASYEQYF
v_gene: TRBV6-5; d_gene: .; j_gene: TRBJ2-7; abundance: few; CDR3nt: TGTGCCAGCAGTAGGAAATTGACACCCTTCGAGCAGTACTTC; CDR3aa: CASSRKLTPFEQYF
v_gene: TRBV15; d_gene: .; j_gene: TRBJ2-2; abundance: .; CDR3nt: TGTGCCACCAGTAAGACTACCGGGGAGCTGTTTTTT; CDR3aa: CATSKTTGELFF
v_gene: TRBV2; d_gene: .; j_gene: TRBJ1-1; abundance: .; CDR3nt: TGTGCCAGCAGGGTAAAGATGAACACTGAAGCTTTCTTT; CDR3aa: CASRVKMNTEAFF
v_gene: TRBV5-1; d_gene: TRBD1; j_gene: TRBJ1-1; abundance: .; CDR3nt: TGCGCCAGCAGACGGGACAGGGCGGAAGCTTTCTTT; CDR3aa: CASRRDRAEAFF
v_gene: TRBV6-1; d_gene: TRBD2; j_gene: TRBJ2-5; abundance: .; CDR3nt: TGTGCCAGCAAAATAGCGGGGGATTCACGGGAGACCCAGTACTTC; CDR3aa: CASKIAGDSRETQYF
v_gene: TRBV20-1; d_gene: .; j_gene: TRBJ2-1; abundance: .; CDR3nt: TGCAGTGCTAGAGCTTTCGGAGGGGCGGATGAGCAGTTCTTC; CDR3aa: CSARAFGGADEQFF
v_gene: TRBV20-1; d_gene: .; j_gene: TRBJ2-3; abundance: .; CDR3nt: TGCAGTGCTAGAGCACCCATAGGGGCCTACGGGTTCACAGATACGCAGTATTTT; CDR3aa: CSARAPIGAYGFTDTQYF
v_gene: TRBV27; d_gene: .; j_gene: TRBJ2-2; abundance: .; CDR3nt: TGTGCCAGCAGTCAGAGGGCGCGAGCCGGGGAGCTGTTTTTT; CDR3aa: CASSQRARAGELFF
v_gene: TRBV4-3; d_gene: .; j_gene: TRBJ2-7; abundance: .; CDR3nt: TGCGCCAGCAGCCAAGATTGGGACCGCGTCTACGAGCAGTACTTC; CDR3aa: CASSQDWDRVYEQYF
v_gene: TRBV3-1; d_gene: TRBD1; j_gene: TRBJ2-1; abundance: many; CDR3nt: TGTGCCAGCAGCCGAGACAGGGTTAATGAGCAGTTCTTC; CDR3aa: CASSRDRVNEQFF
v_gene: TRBV11-3; d_gene: .; j_gene: TRBJ1-2; abundance: .; CDR3nt: TGTGCCAGCAGCTCTGGACGGCTAGGGGATGGCTACACCTTC; CDR3aa: CASSSGRLGDGYTF
v_gene: TRBV7-3; d_gene: .; j_gene: TRBJ2-7; abundance: few; CDR3nt: TGTGCCAGCAGCTTAAGGCCTAGCGAACCCTACGAGCAGTACTTC; CDR3aa: CASSLRPSEPYEQYF
v_gene: TRBV5-1; d_gene: .; j_gene: TRBJ2-7; abundance: few; CDR3nt: TGCGCCAGCAGCCCCCAGCCGGGACAAGTTTACGAGCAGTACTTC; CDR3aa: CASSPQPGQVYEQYF
v_gene: TRBV12-3/TRBV12-4; d_gene: .; j_gene: TRBJ1-5; abundance: .; CDR3nt: TGTGCCAGCAGTTTCGCCCGCAATCAGCCCCAGCATTTT; CDR3aa: CASSFARNQPQHF
v_gene: TRBV6-6; d_gene: .; j_gene: TRBJ1-2; abundance: few; CDR3nt: TGTGCCAGCAGTTCGCACACCTATGGCTACACCTTC; CDR3aa: CASSSHTYGYTF
v_gene: TRBV15; d_gene: .; j_gene: TRBJ2-7; abundance: .; CDR3nt: TGTGCCACCAGCTGGGACTTACAATACGAGCAGTACTTC; CDR3aa: CATSWDLQYEQYF
v_gene: TRBV6-2/TRBV6-3; d_gene: .; j_gene: TRBJ2-3; abundance: .; CDR3nt: TGTGCCAGCAGTTACTCGACGGTGGGTACGCAGTATTTT; CDR3aa: CASSYSTVGTQYF
v_gene: TRBV5-1; d_gene: .; j_gene: TRBJ2-3; abundance: .; CDR3nt: TGCGCCAGCAGCGTTCGAGTCGAAGGTACGCAGTATTTT; CDR3aa: CASSVRVEGTQYF
v_gene: TRBV5-1; d_gene: .; j_gene: TRBJ2-1; abundance: .; CDR3nt: TGCGCCAGCAGCCCCCCCTTGACGGGGGACCCGGAAATCGAGCAGTTCTTC; CDR3aa: CASSPPLTGDPEIEQFF
v_gene: TRBV9; d_gene: .; j_gene: TRBJ2-5; abundance: few; CDR3nt: TGTGCCAGCAGCGTGTCCCTCCTGGGGACCCAGTACTTC; CDR3aa: CASSVSLLGTQYF
v_gene: TRBV27; d_gene: .; j_gene: TRBJ2-7; abundance: .; CDR3nt: TGTGCCAGCAAACGGGACGTCCACAATGAGCAGTACTTC; CDR3aa: CASKRDVHNEQYF
v_gene: TRBV12-3/TRBV12-4; d_gene: .; j_gene: TRBJ2-7; abundance: .; CDR3nt: TGTGCCAGCAGTTTAGACAGCGCTCTACGACCGCAGTACTTC; CDR3aa: CASSLDSALRPQYF
v_gene: TRBV7-2; d_gene: TRBD2; j_gene: TRBJ2-3; abundance: .; CDR3nt: TGTGCCAGCAGCTTAGGCGGGGGGGACTCAGATACGCAGTATTTT; CDR3aa: CASSLGGGDSDTQYF